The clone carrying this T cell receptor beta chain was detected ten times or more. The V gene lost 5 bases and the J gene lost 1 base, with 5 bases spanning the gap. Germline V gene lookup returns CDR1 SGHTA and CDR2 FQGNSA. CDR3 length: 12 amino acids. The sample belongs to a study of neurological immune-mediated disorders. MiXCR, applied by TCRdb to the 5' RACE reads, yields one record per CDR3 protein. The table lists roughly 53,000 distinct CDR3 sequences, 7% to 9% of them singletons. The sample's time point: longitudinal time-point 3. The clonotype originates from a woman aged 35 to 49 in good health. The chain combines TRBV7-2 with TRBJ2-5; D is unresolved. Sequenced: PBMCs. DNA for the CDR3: TGTGCCAGCAGCCCACTCCAAGAGACCCAGTACTTC. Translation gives CASSPLQETQYF.